This passage covers 16 T cell receptor beta chains from one sample sequenced in a study of graft-versus-host responses after intestinal transplantation. The method was immunoSEQ multiplex PCR; TCRdb's version includes in-frame clones alone and lacks a portion of them. The sample lists 29,000 or so clones; about 80% were seen once. The starting material, graft tissue, was processed to release intraepithelial and lamina propria lymphocytes. The source material was ileum tissue, sampled 98 days after intestinal transplantation. The origin of the receptors is a human patient who received an intestinal transplant, so some T cells may come from the graft donor.

This clone was counted a few times. The rearrangement links TRBV10-3 to TRBJ1-5; no reliable D call. This CDR3 region has 12 residues. V lost 10 bases and J lost 4, with 11 bases in between. Germline CDR1 reads ENHRY; CDR2 reads SYGVKD. The CDR3, as DNA: TGTGCCAGCCAGGAAACAAATCAGCCCCAGCATTTT. Its protein product is CASQETNQPQHF.

The CDR3: CASSLGGSSYNEQFF. CDR3 in DNA: TGTGCCAGCAGCTTAGGGGGGAGCTCCTACAATGAGCAGTTCTTC. V usage is TRBV13 and J usage is TRBJ2-1, with D possibly being TRBD2 (5 bases). This CDR3 has 15 residues. Germline V gene lookup returns CDR1 PRHDT and CDR2 FYEKMQ (reference sequence). Trimming shortened V by 0 bases and J by 0 bases, and 6 bases separated the two germline ends.

CDR3 DNA: TGTGCCAGCAGCTTATATGGAGTGGGGGGCACTGAAGCTTTCTTT. Protein product: CASSLYGVGGTEAFF. The V and J genes are TRBV7-6 and TRBJ1-1; maybe TRBD1 (5 bases). This CDR3 has 15 residues. V lost 2 bases and J lost 4, with 14 bases in between. Germline loops: CDR1 SGHVS, CDR2 FNYEAQ.

V is TRBV5-1 and J is TRBJ1-6; D is undetermined. This CDR3 has 12 residues. Germline assignment: CDR1 SGHRS and CDR2 YFSETQ. Trimming removed 0 bases from V and 10 bases from J, with 5 bases in between. The CDR3 DNA reads TGCGCCAGCAGCTTGGACCGATCACCCCTCCACTTT. This codes for CASSLDRSPLHF.

This sequence joins TRBV14 and TRBJ1-1; tentatively, D is TRBD1 (5 bases). V lost 7 bases to trimming and J lost 2 bases, with 11 bases between them. Germline loops: CDR1 SGHDN, CDR2 FVKESK. This CDR3 is built from 13 residues. CDR3 nucleotide sequence: TGTGCCAGCACCCTGACAGACAACACTGAAGCTTTCTTT. It specifies CASTLTDNTEAFF.

This clone was seen more than once but under ten times. The chain is built from TRBV21-1 and TRBJ1-2. TRBV21-1 is a pseudogene. This CDR3 contains 16 residues. The CDR3: CASRAPFRALGYGYTF. In DNA, the CDR3 is TGTGCCAGCAGGGCTCCCTTTAGGGCTTTGGGCTATGGCTACACCTTC.

The chain links TRBV28 to TRBJ2-2; a weak D match, TRBD1 (5 bases). The germline V and J ends were trimmed by 3 bases and 12 bases, with 8 bases remaining between them. CDR1 and CDR2 from the germline V gene are MDHEN and SYDVKM. The CDR3 spans 11 residues. The chain's CDR3 is CASSFREQLFF. The CDR3, as DNA: TGTGCCAGCAGTTTCAGGGAACAGCTGTTTTTT.

The J gene is TRBJ1-3, the V gene TRBV5-1; D is unclear. Germline assignment: CDR1 SGHRS and CDR2 YFSETQ. This CDR3 comprises 14 residues. The V end lost 2 bases, the J end lost 4 bases, and 10 bases lay between the germline ends. The CDR3 reads CASSLGLEGNTIYF. CDR3 coding DNA: TGCGCCAGCAGCTTAGGACTGGAGGGAAACACCATATATTTT.

The table lists this clone with a few counts. The V and J genes are TRBV12-1 and TRBJ1-5. TRBV12-1 counts as a pseudogene. This CDR3 spans 14 amino acids. The CDR3 loop reads CASRPGDINQPQHF. In DNA form, the CDR3 reads TGTGCCAGCAGACCTGGTGATATCAATCAGCCCCAGCATTTT.

This chain links TRBV4-1 with TRBJ2-7; 8 bases map to TRBD2. The germline gives CDR1 MGHRA, CDR2 YSYEKL. Trimming cost V 3 bases and J 0 bases; bases outside gene matches: 7. The CDR3 consists of 16 residues. CDR3 nucleotide sequence: TGCGCCAGCAGCCAGGCTGTAGCGGGGAGCTCCTACGAGCAGTACTTC. Protein sequence: CASSQAVAGSSYEQYF.

The rearrangement uses TRBV11-2 and TRBJ1-4, with D tentatively TRBD1 (6 bases). The CDR3 loop spans 16 amino acids. Looked up from germline, CDR1 is SGHAT and CDR2 is FQNNGV. Trimming shortened V by 5 bases and J by 2 bases, and 15 bases separated the two germline ends. CDR3 coding DNA: TGTGCCAGCAGCCCGGGGCGGGGGCGGACTAATGAAAAACTGTTTTTT. Amino acids: CASSPGRGRTNEKLFF.

The V and J genes are TRBV30 and TRBJ1-1; no definite D call. The CDR3 extends over 12 amino acids. Per the germline V gene, CDR1 is GTSNPN and CDR2 is SVGIG (reference sequence). Between the trimmed V and J ends, which lost 1 base and 11 bases, there was a span of 14 bases. CDR3: CAWSGGRMRAFF. CDR3 nucleotide sequence: TGTGCCTGGAGTGGAGGTAGGATGAGGGCTTTCTTT.

The chain links TRBV10-3 to TRBJ2-7, with D tentatively TRBD1 (6 bases). The CDR3 covers 13 residues. Trimming took 3 bases from V and 2 from J, leaving 8 bases between them. In germline, CDR1 is ENHRY, CDR2 SYGVKD. The CDR3 bases are TGTGCCATCAGTGAAACAGGGCCCTACGAGCAGTACTTC. This codes for CAISETGPYEQYF.

The chain has TRBV4-2 and TRBJ2-2; 10 bases agree with TRBD2. Losses at the gene ends were 0 bases for V and 4 bases for J; bases not matched to a gene: 5. Germline-derived CDR1 and CDR2 are LGHNA and YNFKEQ. This CDR3 spans 17 amino acids. CDR3 protein: CASSQEAGGPVTGELFF. The CDR3 DNA reads TGTGCCAGCAGCCAAGAAGCGGGGGGGCCCGTCACCGGGGAGCTGTTTTTT.

The chain has TRBV28 and TRBJ1-2; 7 bases agree with TRBD1. Germline-derived CDR1 and CDR2 are MDHEN and SYDVKM. The CDR3 is 16 amino acids. Unmatched junction bases numbered 8, after V lost 3 bases and J lost 1 base. CDR3 loop: CASSFPPGQINYGYTF. CDR3 bases: TGTGCCAGCAGTTTCCCCCCGGGACAGATTAACTATGGCTACACCTTC.

V is TRBV7-3 and J is TRBJ1-2; tentatively, D is TRBD1 (6 bases). Germline V gives CDR1 SGHTA, CDR2 FQGTGA. V lost 5 bases to trimming and J lost 0 bases, with 22 bases between them. The CDR3 has 18 residues. Here the CDR3 reads CASSQPLDSVFANYGYTF. CDR3 nucleotides: TGTGCCAGCAGCCAACCCCTGGACAGCGTCTTTGCTAACTATGGCTACACCTTC. Full variable domain (missing parts from reference TRBV7-3 and TRBJ1-2): GAGVSQTPSNKVTEKGKYVELRCDPISGHTALYWYRQSLGQGPEFLIYFQGTGAADDSGLPNDRFFAVRPEGSVSTLKIQRTERGDSAVYLCASSQPLDSVFANYGYTFGSGTRLTVV.